One TCR beta chain is described in this entry. The data were obtained in a study of control samples from healthy donors and cancer patients. The protocol was immunoSEQ multiplex PCR, while the TCRdb copy is restricted to in-frame clones and leaves out a portion. The repertoire consists of approximately 170,000 clones, with nearly 90% occurring once and the leading ten covering 1.3% to 1.5%. Sequenced: blood. The receptor's source is a woman aged 45-59 years in good health.

The DNA for the CDR3 is TGTGCCAGCAGCCAAGATAAGGGTTATAAGGGTTTCTTT. Translated, it gives CASSQDKGYKGFF. The rearrangement links TRBV3-1 (or the pseudogene TRBV3-2) to TRBJ1-1; D is unclear. There are 13 residues in the CDR3. Germline V gene data show CDR1 as LGHDT and CDR2 as YNNKEL (reference sequence). The V end was cut by 0 bases, the J end by 13 bases, with 15 bases between.